These T cell receptor beta chains were read from a single sample in a study of regulatory T cells in long-lasting Graves disease. TCRdb processed the multiplex PCR reads anew with MiXCR; each CDR3 protein has one entry. Counted here are 550,000 to 650,000 distinct CDR3 sequences, approximately 16% occurring once; the ten biggest clones make up 9.5% to 15%. These data are also associated with another study on T cells in Graves' hyperthyroidism and ophthalmopathy.

Sample: peripheral blood mononuclear cells (PBMCs), taken at new diagnosis, from a patient treated with antithyroid drugs. These receptors came from a young man with Graves disease. CDR3s include the opening cysteine and the closing phenylalanine or tryptophan. The D gene is left open where the match is weak. Clone size is stated in some rows and not others, as once, few, many or a class when expanded.

CDR3 length	V gene	J gene	clone size	D gene	CDR3 DNA	CDR3 protein
16	TRBV6-2/TRBV6-3	TRBJ1-2	-	TRBD1	TGTGCCAGCAGTTACTCCCGGGACAGGGGTAACTATGGCTACACCTTC	CASSYSRDRGNYGYTF
15	TRBV12-5	TRBJ1-1	-	-	TGTGCCAGCACCCAGACAGAGTTATTGAACACTGAAGCTTTCTTT	CASTQTELLNTEAFF
13	TRBV29-1	TRBJ2-3	few	-	TGCAGCGTTGATGGGGGCCCGGTAGATACGCAGTATTTT	CSVDGGPVDTQYF
11	TRBV30	TRBJ1-4	-	-	TGTGCCTGGAGTTTGGGTTTGGAACTGTTTTTT	CAWSLGLELFF
15	TRBV7-9	TRBJ2-1	-	-	TGTGCCAGCAGCGCAGCCCGGGACTTTTACAATGAGCAGTTCTTC	CASSAARDFYNEQFF
15	TRBV6-5	TRBJ1-1	many	-	TGTGCCAGCAGTTACTCTTGGGGAGCGTACACTGAAGCTTTCTTT	CASSYSWGAYTEAFF
13	TRBV14	TRBJ2-4	few	-	TGTGCCAGCAGCCAGAGAACGTCGGGCATTCAGTACTTC	CASSQRTSGIQYF
14	TRBV7-9	TRBJ2-5	-	-	TGTGCCAGCAGCTTAGAGGGCATGAAGGAGACCCAGTACTTC	CASSLEGMKETQYF
14	TRBV5-1	TRBJ2-7	-	TRBD2	TGCGCCAGCAGCTTGGAACTAGCGGGAGTCGAGCAGTACTTC	CASSLELAGVEQYF
16	TRBV11-2	TRBJ2-5	few	TRBD1	TGTGCCAGCAGCAAACACATGACAGGGTCTCAAGAGACCCAGTACTTC	CASSKHMTGSQETQYF
16	TRBV14	TRBJ2-7	-	TRBD1	TGTGCCAGCAGCCGTTACCGGGACAGGGATAGAGACGAGCAGTACTTC	CASSRYRDRDRDEQYF
15	TRBV27	TRBJ2-7	many	-	TGTGCCAGCAGTCCGTTCGGGGGCGCGCCCTACGAGCAGTACTTC	CASSPFGGAPYEQYF
17	TRBV11-1	TRBJ1-4	-	-	TGTGCCAGCAGCTTCTCTGAGGGGTCCACCTTGAAGGAAAAACTGTTTTTT	CASSFSEGSTLKEKLFF
15	TRBV27	TRBJ1-2	many	-	TGTGCCAGCAGTTTATCGAGGGGGGGCGCTGATGGCTACACCTTC	CASSLSRGGADGYTF
15	TRBV27	TRBJ2-7	-	TRBD2	TGTGCCAGCAAGCAGACTAGCGGGGGAGTCTACGAGCAGTACTTC	CASKQTSGGVYEQYF
17	TRBV20-1	TRBJ2-7	many	TRBD2	TGCAGTGCTAGAGACCGGACTAGCGGGAGCGTTCTCTCCGAGCAGTACTTC	CSARDRTSGSVLSEQYF
16	TRBV28	TRBJ2-1	-	TRBD1	TGTGACAGCAGGGGGCCAGTTCCATATGCCTACAATGAGCAGTTCTTC	CDSRGPVPYAYNEQFF
12	TRBV29-1	TRBJ2-1	many	-	TGCAGCGTTGGCAGGAGGGCCGCTGAGCAGTTCTTC	CSVGRRAAEQFF
14	TRBV27	TRBJ2-7	many	TRBD1	TGTGCCAGCACCTCCGGGACAGGGGCCTACGAGCAGTACTTC	CASTSGTGAYEQYF
14	TRBV5-1	TRBJ1-1	many	-	TGCGCCAGCAGCTTGGGCCCAGGGGACACTGAAGCTTTCTTT	CASSLGPGDTEAFF
11	TRBV5-1	TRBJ1-2	many	-	TGCGCCAGCAGCTTGAGCGGGGTGCACACCTTC	CASSLSGVHTF
14	TRBV20-1	TRBJ2-2	few	-	TGCAGTGCTAAACAGGAGGGGGACACCGGGGAGCTGTTTTTT	CSAKQEGDTGELFF
10	TRBV7-9	TRBJ2-1	many	-	TGTGCCAGCAGCTTGACTAGTCTGTTCTTC	CASSLTSLFF
17	TRBV6-5	TRBJ1-5	many	TRBD1	TGTGCCAGCAGTTACGCGGTTGGGCAGGGGGCGCGTCAGCCCCAGCATTTT	CASSYAVGQGARQPQHF
12	TRBV30	TRBJ2-1	many	-	TGTGCCTGGTTACGGATGCACAATGAGCAGTTCTTC	CAWLRMHNEQFF
13	TRBV5-6	TRBJ1-1	many	TRBD1	TGTGCCAGCAGCACAGGACAGGGGGGTGAAGCTTTCTTT	CASSTGQGGEAFF
13	TRBV29-1	TRBJ2-7	-	-	TGCAGCGTTGAAGAGGCGGATTACAATGAGCAGTACTTC	CSVEEADYNEQYF
16	TRBV3-1	TRBJ2-7	-	TRBD2	TGTGCCAGCAGCCATAGGCCCAGCGGGAGGCTCGGGGAGCAGTACTTC	CASSHRPSGRLGEQYF
14	TRBV30	TRBJ1-2	few	-	TGTGCCTGGAGTGGGGGGGGGGGTATCTATGGCTACACCTTC	CAWSGGGGIYGYTF
13	TRBV7-9	TRBJ1-5	-	-	TGTGCCAGCAGCCCGGACTGGCGGCAGCCCCAGCATTTT	CASSPDWRQPQHF
15	TRBV10-1	TRBJ2-3	many	TRBD2	TGCGCCAGCAGTGAGTCGGCTAGCGGTGCAGATACGCAGTATTTT	CASSESASGADTQYF
17	TRBV7-3	TRBJ2-5	-	TRBD1	TGTGCCAGCAGCTTAGGACTGAGCCTCCCAGGGGGTGAGACCCAGTACTTC	CASSLGLSLPGGETQYF
14	TRBV27	TRBJ2-1	many	TRBD2	TGTGCCAGCGGGCACCAGCGGGGGTACAATGAGCAGTTCTTC	CASGHQRGYNEQFF
21	TRBV25-1	TRBJ2-1	few	-	TGTGCCAGCAGTGAAGTTTTGGGAGCGGGTGCAGGAAAGCATGCCTACAATGAGCAGTTCTTC	CASSEVLGAGAGKHAYNEQFF
14	TRBV14	TRBJ2-1	many	TRBD2	TGTGCCAGCAGTGGCCTAGCGGGAGATAGTGAGCAGTTCTTC	CASSGLAGDSEQFF
12	TRBV29-1	TRBJ2-7	many	-	TGCAGCGTCGCCGGGAACTCCTACGAGCAGTACTTC	CSVAGNSYEQYF
18	TRBV11-3	TRBJ2-3	-	TRBD1	TGTGCCAGCAACATGGCCCCCTCCGGGACAGCGAATACAGATACGCAGTATTTT	CASNMAPSGTANTDTQYF
17	TRBV30	TRBJ2-2	-	-	TGTGCCTGGACCACCCTGGGAGCCGACCTGAACACCGGGGAGCTGTTTTTT	CAWTTLGADLNTGELFF
16	TRBV7-2	TRBJ2-7	many	-	TGTGCCAGCAGCTTAGAACGTGGCAGAAGGTCCTACGAGCAGTACTTC	CASSLERGRRSYEQYF
14	TRBV12-3/TRBV12-4	TRBJ1-2	many	-	TGTGCCAGCACCGAAAATGGGCTCTACTATGGCTACACCTTC	CASTENGLYYGYTF
20	TRBV20-1	TRBJ2-2	few	TRBD2	TGCAGTGCTAGGACGGACGGACTAGCGGGAGGGCCTGGGGACCGGCGGGAGCTGTTTTTT	CSARTDGLAGGPGDRRELFF
15	TRBV13	TRBJ2-7	many	-	TGTGCCAGCAGCCCAGCCCTGGACGGATCCTACGAGCAGTACTTC	CASSPALDGSYEQYF
15	TRBV7-2	TRBJ1-2	-	TRBD1	TGTGCCAGCAGCTTCGGAACAGGGGGAAGTAATGGCTACACCTTC	CASSFGTGGSNGYTF
12	TRBV7-9	TRBJ2-1	many	TRBD2	TGTGCCAGCAGCCCCGGGGGGAGCGAGCAGTTCTTC	CASSPGGSEQFF
16	TRBV18	TRBJ2-1	many	TRBD2	TGTGCCAGCTCACCCCGACTAGCGGGAGGGACCAATGAGCAGTTCTTC	CASSPRLAGGTNEQFF
14	TRBV3-1	TRBJ2-7	many	-	TGTGCCAGCAGCCAAGGACTAGACTCCTACGAGCAGTACTTC	CASSQGLDSYEQYF
15	TRBV24-1	TRBJ2-2	few	TRBD1	TGTGCCACCAGTGATACAGGGGGCGCCGACGGGGAGCTGTTTTTT	CATSDTGGADGELFF
13	TRBV20-1	TRBJ1-5	few	-	TGCAGTGCTAGCCCACAGCGCAATCAGCCCCAGCATTTT	CSASPQRNQPQHF
15	TRBV6-2/TRBV6-3	TRBJ2-7	many	TRBD1	TGTGCCAGCACCTCAAGGACAGGGTTTCTCTACGAGCAGTACTTC	CASTSRTGFLYEQYF
13	TRBV14	TRBJ1-1	-	-	TGTGCCAGCAGCCAGACCCGCGGGACTGAAGCTTTCTTT	CASSQTRGTEAFF
15	TRBV27	TRBJ2-7	few	-	TGTGCCAGCAGGTCCTCTCTCGGAACCGGCTACGAGCAGTACTTC	CASRSSLGTGYEQYF
14	TRBV5-5	TRBJ2-1	few	-	TGTGCCAGCAGCTTGGGTAATGTCTACAATGAGCAGTTCTTC	CASSLGNVYNEQFF
15	TRBV25-1	TRBJ2-5	many	-	TGTGCCAGCAGTGAATATCGGGGGGCAGGGGAGACCCAGTACTTC	CASSEYRGAGETQYF
13	TRBV7-9	TRBJ2-3	many	-	TGTGCCAGCAGCTTAGCGAGTAGGGATACGCAGTATTTT	CASSLASRDTQYF
13	TRBV28	TRBJ2-5	many	-	TGTGCCAGCAGTTTAGGGATCCAAGAGACCCAGTACTTC	CASSLGIQETQYF
16	TRBV12-3/TRBV12-4	TRBJ1-4	-	-	TGTGCCAGCAGTCGGAGGCTACCAAACGAGTCGGGAAAACTGTTTTTT	CASSRRLPNESGKLFF
16	TRBV19	TRBJ2-7	many	TRBD1	TGTGCCAGTAGTATGCCGGGGACAGGCGCAGCCTACGAGCAGTACTTC	CASSMPGTGAAYEQYF
14	TRBV20-1	TRBJ2-3	-	TRBD1	TGCAGTGCGGAGACAGGGCAAAGCACAGATACGCAGTATTTT	CSAETGQSTDTQYF
15	TRBV9	TRBJ1-6	-	TRBD1	TGTGCCAGCAGCGTAGAAGGGAGGGGGCGGTCACCCCTCCACTTT	CASSVEGRGRSPLHF